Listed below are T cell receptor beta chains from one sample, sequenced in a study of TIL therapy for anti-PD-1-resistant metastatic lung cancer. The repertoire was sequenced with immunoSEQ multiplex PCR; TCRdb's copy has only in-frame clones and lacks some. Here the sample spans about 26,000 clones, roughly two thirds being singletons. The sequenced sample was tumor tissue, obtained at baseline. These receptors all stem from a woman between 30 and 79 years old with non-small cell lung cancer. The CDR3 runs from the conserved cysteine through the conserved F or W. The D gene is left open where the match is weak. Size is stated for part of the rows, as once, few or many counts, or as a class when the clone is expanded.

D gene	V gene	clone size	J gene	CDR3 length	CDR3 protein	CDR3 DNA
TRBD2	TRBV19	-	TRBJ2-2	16	CASSPYDSPGGRELFF	TGTGCCAGTAGTCCTTACGACAGTCCGGGAGGTAGGGAGCTGTTTTTT
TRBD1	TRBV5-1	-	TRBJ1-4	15	CASRAGGSTNEKLFF	TGCGCCAGCAGAGCAGGGGGCTCAACTAATGAAAAACTGTTTTTT
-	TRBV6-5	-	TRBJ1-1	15	CASSYSVGWNTEAFF	TGTGCCAGCAGTTACTCGGTAGGCTGGAACACTGAAGCTTTCTTT
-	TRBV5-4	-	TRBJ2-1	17	CASSLSSGLRTYNEQFF	TGTGCCAGCAGCTTGTCTTCGGGGTTAAGGACCTACAATGAGCAGTTCTTC
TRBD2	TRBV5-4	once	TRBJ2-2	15	CASSLFAGDTGELFF	TGTGCCAGCAGCTTGTTTGCGGGAGACACCGGGGAGCTGTTTTTT
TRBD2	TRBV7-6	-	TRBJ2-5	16	CASSLGVAGGQETQYF	TGTGCCAGCAGCTTAGGAGTTGCGGGAGGGCAAGAGACCCAGTACTTC
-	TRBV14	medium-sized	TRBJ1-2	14	CASSQRNSPYGYTF	TGTGCCAGCAGCCAACGGAACTCCCCTTATGGCTACACCTTC
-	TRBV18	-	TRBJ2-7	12	CASSPGDREEYF	TGTGCCAGCTCACCAGGTGACAGAGAGGAGTACTTC
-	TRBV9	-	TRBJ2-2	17	CASSVGSLALNTGELFF	TGTGCCAGCAGCGTAGGTTCCCTAGCGCTTAACACCGGGGAGCTGTTTTTT
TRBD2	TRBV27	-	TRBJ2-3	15	CASTPGSGVTDTQYF	TGTGCCAGTACCCCTGGCAGCGGGGTCACAGATACGCAGTATTTT
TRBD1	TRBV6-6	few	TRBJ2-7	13	CASSRGQGYEQYF	TGTGCCAGCAGTAGGGGACAGGGCTACGAGCAGTACTTC
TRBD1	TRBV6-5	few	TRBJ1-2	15	CASSYSAGTDYGYTF	TGTGCCAGCAGTTATAGCGCCGGGACAGACTATGGCTACACCTTC
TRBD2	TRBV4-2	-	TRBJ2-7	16	CASSQATSGSLHEQYF	TGTGCCAGCAGCCAAGCTACTAGCGGGAGCCTCCACGAGCAGTACTTC
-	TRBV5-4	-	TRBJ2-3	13	CASSLTSSDTQYF	TGTGCCAGCAGCCTGACTAGTTCAGATACGCAGTATTTT
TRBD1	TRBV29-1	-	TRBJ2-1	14	CSVGDRAQHNEQFF	TGCAGCGTTGGGGACAGGGCCCAACACAATGAGCAGTTCTTC
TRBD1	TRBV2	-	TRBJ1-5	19	CASSEALRGTANSNQPQHF	TGTGCCAGCAGTGAAGCGCTTAGGGGGACAGCGAATAGCAATCAGCCCCAGCATTTT
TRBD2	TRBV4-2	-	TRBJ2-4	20	CASSQEGTSGRGLAKNIQYF	TGTGCCAGCAGCCAAGAAGGGACTAGCGGGAGGGGACTAGCCAAAAACATTCAGTACTTC
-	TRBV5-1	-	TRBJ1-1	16	CASSSVPQQGHTEAFF	TGCGCCAGCAGCTCCGTCCCACAACAGGGCCACACTGAAGCTTTCTTT
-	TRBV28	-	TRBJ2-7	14	CASSPLAFQYEQYF	TGTGCCAGCAGTCCGCTAGCGTTCCAGTACGAGCAGTACTTC
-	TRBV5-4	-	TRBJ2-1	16	CASSPGGGILSNEQFF	TGTGCCAGCAGCCCGGGTGGGGGGATCCTCTCCAATGAGCAGTTCTTC